The source of this T cell receptor (beta chain) is a study of cytomegalovirus exposure and HLA in healthy donors. The overall study: Earlier results showed 120 million or so unique TCR beta sequences derived from about 179 million T cells. Genotyping showed roughly 86% of some 400 donors falling in the Caucasian-associated ancestry cluster.

The CDR3 spans 14 residues. Germline V lookup: CDR1 SGHKS, CDR2 YYEKEE (reference sequence). Trimming took off 2 bases at V and 5 bases at J, with 11 bases between the two ends. With 60 Vbeta and 13 Jbeta primers, the PCR was carried out. The table came from immunoSEQ multiplex PCR; TCRdb's copy has only in-frame clones and leaves some out. Of roughly 200,000 clones in the sample, over 70% were seen once. The genes are TRBV5-5 and TRBJ1-5; D is perhaps TRBD1 (5 bases). The specimen sequenced was PBMCs. The source of this sequence is a woman aged 50 to 60 in good health and CMV-seronegative. The CDR3 nucleotides are TGTGCCAGCAGCTTTTCGGGGGGGGATCAGCCCCAGCATTTT. It specifies CASSFSGGDQPQHF.